This TCR beta chain was captured in a study of blood T cells in healthy people across ages. The length of the CDR3 is 17 residues. From germline, CDR1 is DFQATT and CDR2 SNEGSKA (reference sequence). J was trimmed by 2 bases and V by 0 bases; bases with no gene match: 8. Together with a sample-barcoded 5' primer, a J-beta primer mix was included in a second PCR lasting roughly 6 to 12 cycles. TCRdb re-called the 5' RACE reads through MiXCR, storing one row per CDR3 protein. The sample consists of 1.5 million to 2 million distinct CDR3 sequences, around half of them appearing once. The clonotype originates from a woman in her thirties or forties in good health. The sequencing sample was made of blood. The genes are TRBV20-1 and TRBJ2-1, with 9 positions matching TRBD2. The CDR3 nucleotides are TGCAGTGCTAGAGATCTCCTTCTAGCGGGACCCTACAATGAGCAGTTCTTC. Its protein is CSARDLLLAGPYNEQFF.